This T cell receptor beta chain was captured by sequencing in a study of T cells in Graves' hyperthyroidism and ophthalmopathy. The study's findings and limits: Ophthalmopathy stood apart from stable hyperthyroidism in a 13 V-J model.

V shed 4 bases and J shed 2 bases, with 13 bases lying between them. This CDR3 is built from 15 residues. The V gene's germline CDR1 is MNHNS and CDR2 SASEGT. Amplification of TCR beta CDR3 regions was performed using RNA transcripts as template. An initial round of RT-PCR targeting the TCR CDR3 relied on the HTBI primer set. One entry per CDR3 protein, called by TCRdb with MiXCR from the multiplex PCR reads. Of 300,000 to 400,000 distinct CDR3 sequences detected, 20% to 25% appear once; the ten largest clones hold around 48%. This clonotype has more than one count but fewer than ten. The antigen is undetermined.

Input material: blood. V and J are TRBV6-1 and TRBJ2-3; D is possibly TRBD1 or TRBD2 (5 bases each). The clonotype originates from a woman aged 45-65 years with Graves' hyperthyroidism. CDR3 residues: CASSGGWGDTDTQYF. CDR3 sequence (DNA): TGTGCCAGCAGTGGGGGCTGGGGAGACACAGATACGCAGTATTTT.